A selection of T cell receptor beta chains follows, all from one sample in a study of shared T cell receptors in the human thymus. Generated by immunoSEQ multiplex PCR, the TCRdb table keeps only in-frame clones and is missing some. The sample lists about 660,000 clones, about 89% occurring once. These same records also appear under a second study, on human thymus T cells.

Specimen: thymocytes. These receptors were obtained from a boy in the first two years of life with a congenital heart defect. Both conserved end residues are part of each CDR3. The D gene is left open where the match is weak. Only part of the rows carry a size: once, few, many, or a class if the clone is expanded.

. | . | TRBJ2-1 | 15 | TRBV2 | CASTGGLSSYNEQFF | TGTGCCAGCACGGGCGGGTTGAGCTCCTACAATGAGCAGTTCTTC
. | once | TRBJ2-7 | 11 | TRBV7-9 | CASSSIYEQYF | TGTGCCAGCAGCTCCATCTACGAGCAGTACTTC
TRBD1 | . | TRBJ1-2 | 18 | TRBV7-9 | CASSLVSPLGQGFDGYTF | TGTGCCAGCAGCTTAGTATCGCCTCTGGGACAGGGCTTTGATGGCTACACCTTC
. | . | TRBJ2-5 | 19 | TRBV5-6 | CASSLAKRTVKVDQETQYF | TGTGCCAGCAGCTTAGCGAAGCGGACAGTGAAAGTAGACCAAGAGACCCAGTACTTC
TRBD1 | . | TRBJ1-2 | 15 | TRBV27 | CASTSGQGVFGGYTF | TGTGCCAGCACTTCTGGACAGGGGGTATTCGGTGGCTACACCTTC
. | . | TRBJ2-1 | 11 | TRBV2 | CASVKDAYLFF | TGTGCCAGCGTAAAAGATGCGTATCTGTTCTTC
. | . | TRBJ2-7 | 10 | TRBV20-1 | CSARATEQYF | TGCAGTGCTAGAGCCACAGAGCAGTACTTC
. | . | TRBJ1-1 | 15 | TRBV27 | CASSLSNRGNTEAFF | TGTGCCAGCAGTTTATCCAATCGGGGGAACACTGAAGCTTTCTTT
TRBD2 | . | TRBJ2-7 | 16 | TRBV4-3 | CASSQESERENYEQYF | TGCGCCAGCAGCCAAGAATCAGAGCGGGAGAACTACGAGCAGTACTTC
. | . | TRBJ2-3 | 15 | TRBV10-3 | CAISESMTRTDTQYF | TGTGCCATCAGTGAGTCTATGACAAGAACAGATACGCAGTATTTT
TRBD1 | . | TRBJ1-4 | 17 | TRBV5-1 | CASSSDRGDPTNEKLFF | TGCGCCAGCAGCTCGGACAGGGGGGACCCAACTAATGAAAAACTGTTTTTT
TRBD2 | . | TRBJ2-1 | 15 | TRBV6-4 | CASSVLTSGLNEQFF | TGTGCCAGCAGTGTCTTAACTAGCGGCCTCAATGAGCAGTTCTTC
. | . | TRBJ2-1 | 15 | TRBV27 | CASTFLRSGYNEQFF | TGTGCCAGCACTTTCCTCCGGAGTGGCTACAATGAGCAGTTCTTC
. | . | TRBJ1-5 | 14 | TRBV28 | CASSLRDSNQPQHF | TGTGCCAGCAGTTTACGAGATAGCAATCAGCCCCAGCATTTT
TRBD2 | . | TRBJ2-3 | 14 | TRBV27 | CASSGLAGGDTQYF | TGTGCCAGCAGTGGACTAGCGGGAGGAGATACGCAGTATTTT
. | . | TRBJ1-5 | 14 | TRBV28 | CASSFRNSNQPQHF | TGTGCCAGCAGTTTTCGTAATAGCAATCAGCCCCAGCATTTT
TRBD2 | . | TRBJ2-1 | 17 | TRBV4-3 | CASSQDSGLAGAREQFF | TGCGCCAGCAGCCAAGACTCTGGACTAGCGGGAGCTAGAGAGCAGTTCTTC
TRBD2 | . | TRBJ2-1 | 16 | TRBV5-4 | CASSYAGGPSYNEQFF | TGTGCCAGCAGTTATGCGGGGGGCCCCTCCTACAATGAGCAGTTCTTC
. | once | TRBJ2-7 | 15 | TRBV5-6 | CASTLQKSRDYEQYF | TGTGCCAGCACCCTTCAAAAATCCAGGGACTACGAGCAGTACTTC
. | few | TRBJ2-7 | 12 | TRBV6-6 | CASSLDSNEQYF | TGTGCCAGCAGTCTGGACTCGAACGAGCAGTACTTC
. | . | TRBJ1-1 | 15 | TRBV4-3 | CASSGTGKWDTEAFF | TGCGCCAGCAGCGGAACAGGGAAGTGGGACACTGAAGCTTTCTTT
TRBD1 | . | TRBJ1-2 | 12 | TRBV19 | CASTTGGYGYTF | TGTGCCAGTACAACAGGGGGTTACGGCTACACCTTC
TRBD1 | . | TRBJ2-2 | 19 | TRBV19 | CASSIDRGRVGSNTGELFF | TGTGCCAGTAGTATTGACAGGGGCCGAGTCGGATCAAACACCGGGGAGCTGTTTTTT
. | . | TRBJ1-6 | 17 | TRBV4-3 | CASSQIIQQGLDSPLHF | TGCGCCAGCAGCCAAATCATCCAACAGGGCTTGGATTCACCCCTCCACTTT